This section outlines one T cell receptor beta chain sequence together with its context. Its antigen remains unknown. Germline assignment: CDR1 MGHRA and CDR2 YSYEKL. The CDR3 is made up of 15 amino acids. V lost 4 bases, J lost 5 bases, and 8 bases stayed unmatched. MiXCR, applied by TCRdb to the 5' RACE reads, yields one record per CDR3 protein. The sample lists around 770,000 distinct CDR3 sequences; about 20% were seen once. The data stem from a study of CD8 T cells in ankylosing spondylitis. Findings and caveats of the study: Earlier authors reported some of these motif variants in reactive arthritis synovial fluid and blood. Within ankylosing spondylitis blood, a TCR beta motif made up of eight highly homologous variants appeared to be characteristic.

The material sequenced was blood, either unsorted or a sorted T cell fraction (not recorded which). The V and J genes are TRBV4-1 and TRBJ1-1, with 9 bases identical to TRBD1. The clonotype originates from a male donor with ankylosing spondylitis. In nucleotides, the CDR3 is TGCGCCAGCAGCCCAAGGACAGGGGATGGGACTGAAGCTTTCTTT. Amino acids: CASSPRTGDGTEAFF.